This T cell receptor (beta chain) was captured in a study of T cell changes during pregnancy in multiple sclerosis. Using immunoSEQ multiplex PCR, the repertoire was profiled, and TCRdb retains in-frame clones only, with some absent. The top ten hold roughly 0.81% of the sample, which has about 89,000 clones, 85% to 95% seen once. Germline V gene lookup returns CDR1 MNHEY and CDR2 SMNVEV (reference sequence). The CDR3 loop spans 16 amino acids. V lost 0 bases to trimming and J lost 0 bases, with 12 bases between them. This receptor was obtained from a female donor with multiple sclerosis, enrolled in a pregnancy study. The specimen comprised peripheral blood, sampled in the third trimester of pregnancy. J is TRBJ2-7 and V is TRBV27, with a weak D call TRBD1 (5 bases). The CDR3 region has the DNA TGTGCCAGCAGTTTATCTCAGGGATCGCTCTCCTACGAGCAGTACTTC. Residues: CASSLSQGSLSYEQYF.